This T cell receptor (beta chain) was recorded in a study of T cell responses to AZD1222 COVID-19 vaccine. Generated by immunoSEQ multiplex PCR, the TCRdb table keeps only in-frame clones and is missing some. The sample consists of 100,000 to 150,000 clones, 80% to 95% of them appearing once. CDR3 length: 16 amino acids. Germline V gene data show CDR1 as SGHRS and CDR2 as YFSETQ. The V gene lost 0 bases and the J gene lost 1 base, with 13 bases spanning the gap. The sample in question was peripheral blood, obtained on day 0 of AZD1222 vaccination. This sequence originates from an adult in good health. The genes are TRBV5-1 and TRBJ1-1, with no clear D. CDR3 amino acids: CASSLDLGGGNTEAFF. Written as DNA, the CDR3 is TGCGCCAGCAGCTTGGATTTGGGAGGCGGGAACACTGAAGCTTTCTTT. The variable domain in full, with the rest retrieved from reference TRBV5-1 and TRBJ1-1, is KAGVTQTPRYLIKTRGQQVTLSCSPISGHRSVSWYQQTPGQGLQFLFEYFSETQRNKGNFPGRFSGRQFSNSRSEMNVSTLELGDSALYLCASSLDLGGGNTEAFFGQGTRLTVV.